These T cell receptor beta chains were read from a single sample in a study of spatial heterogeneity in lung cancer. TCRdb passed the 5' RACE reads through MiXCR, listing each CDR3 protein once. The sample carries 20,000 to 25,000 distinct CDR3 sequences, 5% to 7% recorded once. The starting material was lung tumor tissue, obtained at surgery. These receptor sequences come from a male donor with early-stage non-small cell lung cancer. Each CDR3 is given with its conserved first and last residue. The order of the fields is D gene, J gene, clone size, V gene, CDR3 DNA, CDR3 protein. D genes are given only for firm matches. Only some rows state a clone size, as once, few, many or a class for expanded clones.

D gene: -
J gene: TRBJ1-2
clone size: few
V gene: TRBV6-5
CDR3 DNA: TGTGCCAGCAGTTTGACAGGAGCCTATGGCTACACCTTC
CDR3 protein: CASSLTGAYGYTF

D gene: -
J gene: TRBJ1-5
clone size: -
V gene: TRBV7-6
CDR3 DNA: TGTGCCAGCAGCTTGAACGTTAGCAATCAGCCCCAGCATTTT
CDR3 protein: CASSLNVSNQPQHF

D gene: -
J gene: TRBJ2-7
clone size: -
V gene: TRBV7-9
CDR3 DNA: TGTGCCAGCAGCTTAGGAGGGGACCTCTACGAGCAGTACTTC
CDR3 protein: CASSLGGDLYEQYF

D gene: -
J gene: TRBJ1-2
clone size: many
V gene: TRBV3-1
CDR3 DNA: TGTGCCAGCAGCCAGGCAGGGCATTCTAACTATGGCTACACCTTC
CDR3 protein: CASSQAGHSNYGYTF

D gene: -
J gene: TRBJ2-7
clone size: many
V gene: TRBV28
CDR3 DNA: TGTGCCAGCAGTCCCCCCACCTACGAGCAGTACTTC
CDR3 protein: CASSPPTYEQYF

D gene: -
J gene: TRBJ2-1
clone size: many
V gene: TRBV11-1
CDR3 DNA: TGTGCCAGCAGGCGAAACCTAGTATCTGACAATGAGCAGTTCTTC
CDR3 protein: CASRRNLVSDNEQFF

D gene: -
J gene: TRBJ1-4
clone size: many
V gene: TRBV10-3
CDR3 DNA: TGTGCCATCAGTGTGGAACAGGGCGGCGAAAAACTGTTTTTT
CDR3 protein: CAISVEQGGEKLFF

D gene: -
J gene: TRBJ1-1
clone size: -
V gene: TRBV6-1
CDR3 DNA: TGTGCCAGCCGTACAAGGGGAAGGACCACTGAAGCTTTCTTT
CDR3 protein: CASRTRGRTTEAFF

D gene: TRBD1
J gene: TRBJ2-2
clone size: -
V gene: TRBV5-4
CDR3 DNA: TGTGCCAGCAGCCATAACAGGGGGAGTAACGGGGAGCTGTTTTTT
CDR3 protein: CASSHNRGSNGELFF

D gene: TRBD1
J gene: TRBJ2-5
clone size: few
V gene: TRBV20-1
CDR3 DNA: TGCAGTGCGATGACAGGGGGCCAAGAGACCCAGTACTTC
CDR3 protein: CSAMTGGQETQYF

D gene: -
J gene: TRBJ2-3
clone size: many
V gene: TRBV7-2
CDR3 DNA: TGTGCCAGCAGCCCGGACTACCTAAGCACAGATACGCAGTATTTT
CDR3 protein: CASSPDYLSTDTQYF

D gene: TRBD2
J gene: TRBJ2-5
clone size: many
V gene: TRBV11-2
CDR3 DNA: TGTGCCAGCAGCATAACCGGGACTAGCGGAGAGACCCAGTACTTC
CDR3 protein: CASSITGTSGETQYF

D gene: -
J gene: TRBJ2-4
clone size: many
V gene: TRBV5-8
CDR3 DNA: TGTGCCAGCAGCTTGGGGGCTAGCTCTAAAAACATTCAGTACTTC
CDR3 protein: CASSLGASSKNIQYF

D gene: -
J gene: TRBJ2-5
clone size: many
V gene: TRBV7-2
CDR3 DNA: TGTGCCAGCAGCTCCCCGAGGGGGGGCCGGTCCCAGTACTTC
CDR3 protein: CASSSPRGGRSQYF

D gene: -
J gene: TRBJ2-2
clone size: many
V gene: TRBV28
CDR3 DNA: TGTGCCAGCAGTTCCCAGATGGGGACCGGGGAGCTGTTTTTT
CDR3 protein: CASSSQMGTGELFF

D gene: -
J gene: TRBJ1-1
clone size: many
V gene: TRBV7-9
CDR3 DNA: TGTGCCAGCAGCTTTGGGCTTACCACTGAAGCTTTCTTT
CDR3 protein: CASSFGLTTEAFF

D gene: TRBD1
J gene: TRBJ2-3
clone size: many
V gene: TRBV24-1
CDR3 DNA: TGTGCCACCAGTGATTTGACAGGGGGCGCAGATACGCAGTATTTT
CDR3 protein: CATSDLTGGADTQYF

D gene: -
J gene: TRBJ2-3
clone size: -
V gene: TRBV7-2
CDR3 DNA: TGTGCCAGCAGCTTAGCCGGCTTAGCTGCAGATACGCAGTATTTT
CDR3 protein: CASSLAGLAADTQYF

D gene: -
J gene: TRBJ2-3
clone size: many
V gene: TRBV7-2
CDR3 DNA: TGTGCCAGCAGCCTACAAGCTGGAGGGGCAGATACGCAGTATTTT
CDR3 protein: CASSLQAGGADTQYF

D gene: TRBD1
J gene: TRBJ2-7
clone size: few
V gene: TRBV7-2
CDR3 DNA: TGTGCCAGCAGCGCCCCGGGACAGGGGGTCTTCGAGCAGTACTTC
CDR3 protein: CASSAPGQGVFEQYF

D gene: -
J gene: TRBJ1-5
clone size: many
V gene: TRBV6-2/TRBV6-3
CDR3 DNA: TGTGCCAGCAGTTACGGAGGGCCTCAGCCCCAGCATTTT
CDR3 protein: CASSYGGPQPQHF

D gene: -
J gene: TRBJ2-1
clone size: many
V gene: TRBV7-2
CDR3 DNA: TGTGCCAGCAGCTTCAAGGGGGTTGAGCAGTTCTTC
CDR3 protein: CASSFKGVEQFF

D gene: TRBD2
J gene: TRBJ2-7
clone size: many
V gene: TRBV29-1
CDR3 DNA: TGCAGCACATTTGACACGGGGGGAACCTACGAGCAGTACTTC
CDR3 protein: CSTFDTGGTYEQYF

D gene: TRBD2
J gene: TRBJ2-1
clone size: -
V gene: TRBV27
CDR3 DNA: TGTGCCAGCAGTCGAGCGGGGGGATTATACAATGAGCAGTTCTTC
CDR3 protein: CASSRAGGLYNEQFF

D gene: -
J gene: TRBJ1-4
clone size: -
V gene: TRBV5-4
CDR3 DNA: TGTGCCAGCAGCCGGCCCGGAAGAGGAGAAAAACTGTTTTTT
CDR3 protein: CASSRPGRGEKLFF

D gene: TRBD2
J gene: TRBJ2-7
clone size: -
V gene: TRBV20-1
CDR3 DNA: TGCAGTGCCCTTTTGCGGGAGGGCTTAGCCTACGAGCAGTACTTC
CDR3 protein: CSALLREGLAYEQYF

D gene: TRBD2
J gene: TRBJ2-5
clone size: many
V gene: TRBV6-9
CDR3 DNA: TGTGCCAGCGAATGCCCTAGCGGAAGTAGACTGAACACCGAAGAGACCCAGTACTTC
CDR3 protein: CASECPSGSRLNTEETQYF

D gene: -
J gene: TRBJ1-2
clone size: many
V gene: TRBV5-6
CDR3 DNA: TGTGCCAGCAGCTTGGGACTCGATTTCTATGGCTACACCTTC
CDR3 protein: CASSLGLDFYGYTF

D gene: -
J gene: TRBJ2-1
clone size: many
V gene: TRBV2
CDR3 DNA: TGTGCCAGCAAGGTTCAGGGCAACTCCTACAATGAGCAGTTCTTC
CDR3 protein: CASKVQGNSYNEQFF

D gene: -
J gene: TRBJ1-1
clone size: many
V gene: TRBV5-6
CDR3 DNA: TGTGCCAGCAGCTTGTACGGACCTGAAGCTTTCTTT
CDR3 protein: CASSLYGPEAFF